Shown below are 15 T cell receptor beta chains from a single sample sequenced in a study of cytomegalovirus exposure and HLA in healthy donors. Vbeta (60) and Jbeta (13) primers were used in the PCR. Some clones are missing from TCRdb's copy, which holds only in-frame ones; the method was immunoSEQ multiplex PCR. The sample consists of some 89,000 clones, about two thirds of them appearing once. Sequencing used PBMCs. The origin of the receptors is a man aged 55 to 70 in good health and CMV-seronegative.

The J gene is TRBJ2-5, the V gene TRBV19, with 9 bases that match TRBD1. This CDR3 has 16 residues. The junction had 6 bases not matched to a gene; V was cut back by 1 base and J by 3 bases. Germline V CDR1 and CDR2: LNHDA, SQIVND (reference sequence). This CDR3 is CASSIGDRAGEETQYF. The CDR3 DNA reads as TGTGCCAGTAGTATAGGGGACAGGGCGGGGGAAGAGACCCAGTACTTC.

V is TRBV11-2 and J is TRBJ2-2; D not resolved. CDR1 is SGHAT, CDR2 FQNNGV, per germline. This CDR3 is 15 amino acids long. V lost 4 bases to trimming and J lost 2 bases, with 11 bases between them. The CDR3 is CASSSQFLNTGELFF. CDR3 sequence (DNA): TGTGCCAGCAGCTCTCAGTTCCTTAACACCGGGGAGCTGTTTTTT.

The count of this clone is one. V gene TRBV2 combines with J gene TRBJ1-1, with 7 bases lining up with TRBD1. The V gene end was trimmed by 5 bases and the J gene end by 0 bases; junction bases not matched to a gene: 6. Germline V gene lookup returns CDR1 SNHLY and CDR2 FYNNEI. This CDR3 has 15 residues. In DNA, the CDR3 is TGTGCCAGCAGTAGACTACAGGGGATGAACACTGAAGCTTTCTTT. It translates to CASSRLQGMNTEAFF.

J is TRBJ1-1 and V is TRBV18, with 7 nucleotides matching TRBD1. Per the germline V gene, CDR1 is KGHSH and CDR2 is LQKENI. Trimming took 8 bases from V and 1 from J; bases not matched to a gene: 4. The CDR3 covers 13 residues. CDR3 residues: CASLQGSNTEAFF. The DNA for the CDR3 is TGTGCCAGCCTACAGGGGTCGAACACTGAAGCTTTCTTT.

This clone is a singleton in its sample. This chain joins TRBV5-6 and TRBJ2-5; TRBD2 matches at 8 bases. This CDR3 region has 16 residues. After removal of 1 base from V and 1 base from J, the junction contained 6 bases not matched to a gene. Looked up from germline, CDR1 is SGHDT and CDR2 is YYEEEE. The CDR3 here is CASSLIEREFQETQYF. The CDR3 nucleotides are TGTGCCAGCAGCTTGATCGAGCGGGAGTTCCAAGAGACCCAGTACTTC.

The chain joins TRBV7-9 to TRBJ2-5; 11 bases fit TRBD1. Germline CDR1 reads SEHNR; CDR2 reads FQNEAQ (reference sequence). This CDR3 region has 16 residues. J gave up 2 bases and V 5 bases, and 7 bases lay outside the gene matches. DNA for the CDR3: TGTGCCAGCAGCCCAGGGGGGACAGGGGGTCAAGAGACCCAGTACTTC. Translating gives CASSPGGTGGQETQYF.

The chain carries TRBV29-1 and TRBJ2-7, with D perhaps TRBD2 (7 bases). The V gene's germline CDR1 is SQVTM and CDR2 ANQGSEA. There are 12 residues in the CDR3. The V and J ends lost 4 bases and 2 bases respectively, with 9 bases between them. The CDR3 is CSVGEGAYEQYF. The CDR3 coding sequence is TGCAGCGTTGGGGAGGGGGCCTACGAGCAGTACTTC.

The chain combines TRBV15 with TRBJ2-1, with TRBD2 matching 8 bases. The CDR3 sequence is 17 residues long. The ends lost 3 bases at V and 0 bases at J; junction bases unmatched: 7. CDR1 and CDR2 from the germline V gene are LNHNV and YYDKDF (reference sequence). DNA of the CDR3: TGTGCCACCAGCAGGCGTATGGCGGGGGGCTCCTACAATGAGCAGTTCTTC. Protein: CATSRRMAGGSYNEQFF.

The V call is TRBV5-4, the J call TRBJ1-1; tentative D call: TRBD1 (5 bases). The germline V gene has CDR1 SGHNT and CDR2 YYREEE (reference sequence). The ends were cut back, 4 bases at V and 1 base at J, with 14 bases in the middle. This CDR3 has 15 residues. CDR3 protein: CASSQDTYQNTEAFF. The DNA for the CDR3 is TGTGCCAGCAGCCAGGACACTTACCAGAACACTGAAGCTTTCTTT.

This chain connects TRBV28 to TRBJ2-7; D is uncertain. Germline V gene lookup returns CDR1 MDHEN and CDR2 SYDVKM. V lost 4 bases and J 6 bases, leaving 10 bases between the germline ends. This CDR3 is built from 12 residues. The CDR3 sequence is CASSSTPREQYF. DNA for the CDR3: TGTGCCAGCAGTTCCACACCCCGCGAGCAGTACTTC. Based on the CDR3 plus reference TRBV28 and TRBJ2-7, the full variable domain is DVKVTQSSRYLVKRTGEKVFLECVQDMDHENMFWYRQDPGLGLRLIYFSYDVKMKEKGDIPEGYSVSREKKERFSLILESASTNQTSMYLCASSSTPREQYFGPGTRLTVT.

The chain couples TRBV5-4 to TRBJ2-3; a weak D match, TRBD1 (7 bases). CDR3 length: 14 amino acids. V was shortened by 2 bases and J by 1 base, with 8 bases between the two germline ends. CDR1 SGHNT and CDR2 YYREEE come from the germline V gene (reference sequence). Here the CDR3 DNA reads TGTGCCAGCAGCTTCAGGGGGGGCACAGATACGCAGTATTTT. Protein product: CASSFRGGTDTQYF.

This rearrangement joins TRBV5-1 to TRBJ1-3, with D maybe TRBD1 (5 bases). The CDR3 is 14 residues long. CDR1 is SGHRS and CDR2 is YFSETQ in the germline V gene. Trimming pared 4 bases from V and 0 bases from J, leaving 8 bases between. CDR3 protein: CASSAGISGNTIYF. The CDR3 coding sequence is TGCGCCAGCAGCGCAGGGATCTCTGGAAACACCATATATTTT.

V gene TRBV5-1 combines with J gene TRBJ2-5, with 8 bases that match TRBD2. This CDR3 is built from 13 residues. Germline loops: CDR1 SGHRS, CDR2 YFSETQ. V dropped 4 bases and J dropped 4; count of bases not matched to a gene: 3. CDR3 loop: CASSERGGETQYF. The CDR3 coding sequence is TGCGCCAGCAGCGAACGGGGGGGAGAGACCCAGTACTTC.

The CDR3 spells CASSEHLETEAFF. As DNA, the CDR3 is TGTGCCAGCAGTGAACATTTAGAAACTGAAGCTTTCTTT. The V gene is TRBV6-1, the J gene TRBJ1-1; D not certain. Germline CDR1 reads MNHNS; CDR2 reads SASEGT. Trimming removed 2 bases at V and 5 bases at J, with 9 bases between. This CDR3 is built from 13 residues.

The chain combines TRBV15 with TRBJ2-5; 9 bases align to TRBD1. CDR1 LNHNV and CDR2 YYDKDF come from the germline V gene (reference sequence). V dropped 7 bases and J dropped 4; count of bases not matched to a gene: 4. This CDR3 is built from 13 residues. The CDR3 DNA reads as TGTGCCACCAAACAGGGGGCGCGAGAGACCCAGTACTTC. Protein: CATKQGARETQYF.